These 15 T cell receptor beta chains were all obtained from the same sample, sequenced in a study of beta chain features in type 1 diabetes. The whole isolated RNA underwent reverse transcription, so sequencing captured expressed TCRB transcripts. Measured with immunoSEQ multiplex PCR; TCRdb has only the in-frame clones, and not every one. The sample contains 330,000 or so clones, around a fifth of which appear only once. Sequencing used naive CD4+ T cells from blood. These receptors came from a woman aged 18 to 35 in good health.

This CDR3 reads CASSPLGTGATNNEQFF. CDR3 DNA: TGTGCCAGCTCACCATTAGGGACAGGTGCCACCAACAATGAGCAGTTCTTC. The rearrangement links TRBV18 to TRBJ2-1, with 8 bases that match TRBD1. The ends lost 2 bases at V and 5 bases at J; junction bases unmatched: 11. The CDR3 is made up of 17 amino acids. Germline lookup yields CDR1 KGHSH and CDR2 LQKENI.

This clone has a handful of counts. CDR3 nucleotides: TGCGCCAGCAGCCAAACTTCACTACAGGATCGACACTATGGCTACACCTTC. Its protein product is CASSQTSLQDRHYGYTF. J is TRBJ1-2 and V is TRBV4-3; D might be TRBD1 (5 bases). Germline V gives CDR1 LGHNA, CDR2 YSLEER. V was cut by 2 bases and J by 3 bases, with 19 bases left in between. The CDR3 totals 17 residues.

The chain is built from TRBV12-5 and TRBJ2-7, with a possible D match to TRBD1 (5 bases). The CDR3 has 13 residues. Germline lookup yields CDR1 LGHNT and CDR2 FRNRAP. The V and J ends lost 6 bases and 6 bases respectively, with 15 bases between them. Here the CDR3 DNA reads TGTGCTAGTGGCCCACAACTGCAGGGCGAGCAGTACTTC. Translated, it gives CASGPQLQGEQYF.

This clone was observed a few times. The CDR3 region has the DNA TGTGCCTGGAGTGGTGAGCAGGGGGGCTATGGCTACACCTTC. This gives the protein CAWSGEQGGYGYTF. The V call is TRBV30, the J call TRBJ1-2, with TRBD1 matching over 7 bases. Germline V lookup: CDR1 GTSNPN, CDR2 SVGIG (reference sequence). This CDR3 spans 14 amino acids. The ends lost 1 base at V and 4 bases at J; junction bases unmatched: 6.

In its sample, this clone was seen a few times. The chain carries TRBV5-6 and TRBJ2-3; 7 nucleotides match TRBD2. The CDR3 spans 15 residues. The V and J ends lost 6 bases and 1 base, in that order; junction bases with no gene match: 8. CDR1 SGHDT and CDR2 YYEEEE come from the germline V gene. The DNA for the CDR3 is TGTGCCAGCACCGAAGCGGGGTGGGGCACAGATACGCAGTATTTT. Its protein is CASTEAGWGTDTQYF.

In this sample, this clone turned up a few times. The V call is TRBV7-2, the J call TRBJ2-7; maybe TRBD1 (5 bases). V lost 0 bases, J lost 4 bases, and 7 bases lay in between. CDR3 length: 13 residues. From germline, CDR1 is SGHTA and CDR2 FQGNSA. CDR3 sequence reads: CASSLAQGYEQYF. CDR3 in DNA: TGTGCCAGCAGCTTAGCGCAGGGATACGAGCAGTACTTC. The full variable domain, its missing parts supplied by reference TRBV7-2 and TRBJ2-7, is GAGVSQSPSNKVTEKGKDVELRCDPISGHTALYWYRQSLGQGLEFLIYFQGNSAPDKSGLPSDRFSAERTGGSVSTLTIQRTQQEDSAVYLCASSLAQGYEQYFGPGTRLTVT.

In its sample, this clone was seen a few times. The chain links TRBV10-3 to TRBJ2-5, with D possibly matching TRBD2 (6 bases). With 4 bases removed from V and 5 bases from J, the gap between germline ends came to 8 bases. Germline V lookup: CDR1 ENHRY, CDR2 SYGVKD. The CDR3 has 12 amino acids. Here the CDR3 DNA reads TGTGCCATCAGTGCCGCGGGGGAGACCCAGTACTTC. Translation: CAISAAGETQYF.

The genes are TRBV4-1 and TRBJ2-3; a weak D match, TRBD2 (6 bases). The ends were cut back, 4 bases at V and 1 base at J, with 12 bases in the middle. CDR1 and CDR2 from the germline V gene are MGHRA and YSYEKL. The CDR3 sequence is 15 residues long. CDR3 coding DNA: TGCGCCAGCAGCCCCCTGGGACTTGGCACAGATACGCAGTATTTT. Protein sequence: CASSPLGLGTDTQYF.

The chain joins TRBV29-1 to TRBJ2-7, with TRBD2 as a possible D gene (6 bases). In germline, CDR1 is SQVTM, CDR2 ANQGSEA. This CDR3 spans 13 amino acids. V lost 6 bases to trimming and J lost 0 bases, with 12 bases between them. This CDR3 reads CSVAGALSYEQYF. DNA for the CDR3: TGCAGCGTAGCGGGCGCCCTCTCCTACGAGCAGTACTTC.

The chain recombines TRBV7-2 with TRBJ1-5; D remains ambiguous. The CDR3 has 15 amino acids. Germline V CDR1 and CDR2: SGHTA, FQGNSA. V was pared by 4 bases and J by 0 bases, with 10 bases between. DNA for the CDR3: TGTGCCAGCAGCTACAGCCCTTATAGCAATCAGCCCCAGCATTTT. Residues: CASSYSPYSNQPQHF.

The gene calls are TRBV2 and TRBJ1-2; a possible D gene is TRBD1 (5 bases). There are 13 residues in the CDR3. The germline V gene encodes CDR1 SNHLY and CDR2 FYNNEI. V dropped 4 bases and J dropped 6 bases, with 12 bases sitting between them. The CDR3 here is CASSVNWGDGYTF. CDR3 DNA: TGTGCCAGCAGTGTGAATTGGGGGGATGGCTACACCTTC.

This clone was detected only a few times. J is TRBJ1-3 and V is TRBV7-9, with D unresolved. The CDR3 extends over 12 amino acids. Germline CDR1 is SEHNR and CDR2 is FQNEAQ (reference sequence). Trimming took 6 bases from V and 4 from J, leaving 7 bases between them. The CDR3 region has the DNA TGTGCCAGCAGTTCGGAGGGAAACACCATATATTTT. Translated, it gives CASSSEGNTIYF. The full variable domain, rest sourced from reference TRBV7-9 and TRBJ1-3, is DTGVSQNPRHKITKRGQNVTFRCDPISEHNRLYWYRQTLGQGPEFLTYFQNEAQLEKSRLLSDRFSAERPKGSFSTLEIQRTEQGDSAMYLCASSSEGNTIYFGEGSWLTVV.

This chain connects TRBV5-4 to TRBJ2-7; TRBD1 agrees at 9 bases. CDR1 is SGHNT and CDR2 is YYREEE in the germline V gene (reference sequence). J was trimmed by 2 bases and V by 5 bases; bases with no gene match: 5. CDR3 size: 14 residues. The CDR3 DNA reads TGTGCCAGCAGTCGGACAGGGGTGACCTACGAGCAGTACTTC. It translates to CASSRTGVTYEQYF.

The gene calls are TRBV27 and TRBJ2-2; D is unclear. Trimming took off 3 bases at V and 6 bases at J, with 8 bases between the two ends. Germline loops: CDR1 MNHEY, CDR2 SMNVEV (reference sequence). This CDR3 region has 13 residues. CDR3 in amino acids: CASSFHNAGELFF. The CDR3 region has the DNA TGTGCCAGCAGTTTTCACAACGCCGGGGAGCTGTTTTTT.

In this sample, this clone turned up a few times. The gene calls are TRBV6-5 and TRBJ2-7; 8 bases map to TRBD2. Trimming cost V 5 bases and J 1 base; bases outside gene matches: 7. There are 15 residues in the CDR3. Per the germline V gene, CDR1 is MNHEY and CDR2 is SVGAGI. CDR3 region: CASSALAGTSYEQYF. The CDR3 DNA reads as TGTGCCAGCAGTGCCTTAGCGGGGACTTCCTACGAGCAGTACTTC.